These T cell receptor beta chains were read from a single sample in a study of cytomegalovirus exposure and HLA in healthy donors. The data were produced by immunoSEQ multiplex PCR, yet TCRdb's version contains in-frame clones alone and is incomplete. The sample has approximately 220,000 clones, 80% to 90% seen once; the top ten hold 2.9%. Input material: PBMCs. These receptors were taken from a man younger than 40 in good health and CMV-seronegative. CDR3s include the opening cysteine and the closing phenylalanine or tryptophan. A D gene is named only where the DNA matches it firmly. Not all rows give a size; the values are once, few, many and, for expanded clones, a class.

clone size	V gene	J gene	D gene	CDR3 DNA	CDR3 protein
-	TRBV7-3	TRBJ1-6	TRBD1	TGTGCCAGCAGCTTAACCCAGGGGGGACCCCTCCACTTT	CASSLTQGGPLHF
-	TRBV5-6	TRBJ1-2	TRBD1	TGTGCCAGCAGCTACCGGGACAGAACTATGGGGGGAGGCTACACCTTC	CASSYRDRTMGGGYTF
-	TRBV5-1	TRBJ2-7	TRBD2	TGCGCCAGCAGCGGCGGGGGTCCGGAGCAGTACTTC	CASSGGGPEQYF
-	TRBV5-1	TRBJ2-7	TRBD1	TGCGCCAGCAGCTCCGCGACAGGGGGGGACTACGAGCAGTACTTC	CASSSATGGDYEQYF
-	TRBV19	TRBJ1-4	TRBD1	TGTGCCAGTAATCGGGACAGTAAAAACGATAATGAAAAACTGTTTTTT	CASNRDSKNDNEKLFF
-	TRBV27	TRBJ1-6	TRBD1	TGTGCCAGCAGTTGGGGGACAGCGAATTCACCCCTCCACTTT	CASSWGTANSPLHF
-	TRBV5-8	TRBJ2-7	-	TGTGCCAGCAGCTTGGTTCTCGAGCAGTACTTC	CASSLVLEQYF
-	TRBV6-5	TRBJ1-6	-	TGTGCCAGCAGTTACTCGGTGACACATAATTCACCCCTCCACTTT	CASSYSVTHNSPLHF
-	TRBV7-9	TRBJ2-7	TRBD1	TGTGCCAGCAGCTTAGCGGGACAGGGGGGTTCCTACGAGCAGTACTTC	CASSLAGQGGSYEQYF
-	TRBV7-9	TRBJ2-3	TRBD1	TGTGCCAGCAGCTTGACAGGGAGCACAGATACGCAGTATTTT	CASSLTGSTDTQYF
-	TRBV7-2	TRBJ1-2	-	TGTGCCAGCAGCTTAGGCGTGACAGAGCCTTATGGCTACACCTTC	CASSLGVTEPYGYTF
-	TRBV27	TRBJ1-2	-	TGTGCCAGCAGTCCTCCGGCAGGGAACTATGGCTACACCTTC	CASSPPAGNYGYTF
-	TRBV28	TRBJ1-1	-	TGTGCCAGCAGTCAATCCCTTAGGACTGGGGCTGAAGCTTTCTTT	CASSQSLRTGAEAFF
-	TRBV11-2	TRBJ2-2	-	TGTGCCAGCAGCCCGCGGACAGTCTCCACCGGGGAGCTGTTTTTT	CASSPRTVSTGELFF
-	TRBV28	TRBJ2-7	-	TGTGCCAGCAGTCCCCCAATTAGCTCCTACGAGCAGTACTTC	CASSPPISSYEQYF
-	TRBV7-9	TRBJ2-1	TRBD2	TGTGCCAGCAGGGTGGGGGGGGGTTACAATGAGCAGTTCTTC	CASRVGGGYNEQFF
few	TRBV6-5	TRBJ2-7	-	TGTGCCAGCAGCCAGACACTCGGAGGATACGAGCAGTACTTC	CASSQTLGGYEQYF
-	TRBV13	TRBJ2-7	-	TGTGCCAGCAGCTTTCGGACAGCCCGCTACGAGCAGTACTTC	CASSFRTARYEQYF
-	TRBV6-1	TRBJ1-5	TRBD1	TGTGCCAGCAGGGTCACAGGGGTGTCCAATCAGCCCCAGCATTTT	CASRVTGVSNQPQHF
-	TRBV10-3	TRBJ1-1	TRBD1	TGTGCCATCAGTGACCCGGGACAGGGGAACACTGAAGCTTTCTTT	CAISDPGQGNTEAFF
-	TRBV28	TRBJ1-6	-	TGTGCCAGTATCCTGGGCGGGACGGGGGATTCACCCCTCCACTTT	CASILGGTGDSPLHF
-	TRBV4-3	TRBJ2-1	TRBD2	TGCGCCAGCAGCCAAGAGGGTCTGGCGGGGGGGCTCTATGAGCAGTTCTTC	CASSQEGLAGGLYEQFF
once	TRBV7-8	TRBJ2-3	TRBD2	TGTGCCAGCAGCTTATCTAGCGGGGGCCCAGGGCGGTATTTT	CASSLSSGGPGRYF
-	TRBV6-5	TRBJ1-6	-	TGTGCCAGCAGTTACAACCAGGGTAATTCACCCCTCCACTTT	CASSYNQGNSPLHF
-	TRBV19	TRBJ1-1	-	TGTGTTGGAAGACCCGGGACAAGGGTGCTCTTT	CVGRPGTRVLF
-	TRBV9	TRBJ2-5	TRBD2	TGTGCCAGCAGCGTAGACCTAGCGGGGGAACAAGAGACCCAGTACTTC	CASSVDLAGEQETQYF
-	TRBV4-2	TRBJ2-5	-	TGTGCCAGCAGCCAAGACCAGGGGGGACCCATAAAGACCCAGTACTTC	CASSQDQGGPIKTQYF
-	TRBV7-2	TRBJ1-6	-	TGTGCCAGCAGCGGTCTGCTAGGAACGCGGGGATCACCCCTCCACTTT	CASSGLLGTRGSPLHF
-	TRBV7-8	TRBJ2-1	-	TGTGCCAGCAGCGGCAGCAGGGCTAGGAACAATGAGCAGTTCTTC	CASSGSRARNNEQFF
-	TRBV10-1	TRBJ1-3	TRBD1	TGCGCCAGCAGTGACCGCCGCCGGGACAGGTTTTCTCGGACTGGAAACACCATATATTTT	CASSDRRRDRFSRTGNTIYF